These 5 T cell receptor beta chains share one sample of origin, sequenced in a study of early T cells in non-severe SARS-CoV-2 infection. From the 5' RACE reads, TCRdb called clonotypes with MiXCR, one entry per CDR3 protein. The sample consists of more than 65,000 distinct CDR3 sequences, about 12% of them appearing once. Sequencing input: whole blood. These receptors all stem from an adult who was a healthcare worker with PCR-confirmed SARS-CoV-2 infection or an uninfected control (not recorded which).

The chain couples TRBV20-1 to TRBJ1-2; TRBD1 matches 8 bases. The CDR3 length is 13 residues. Germline assignment: CDR1 DFQATT and CDR2 SNEGSKA (reference sequence). The V segment lost 3 bases and the J segment 8 bases; nucleotides outside the gene matches: 8. The CDR3 sequence: CSARTGDTWGYTF. The CDR3 DNA sequence: TGCAGTGCTAGGACAGGGGATACTTGGGGCTACACCTTC.

Many counts were recorded for this clonotype. The CDR3 sequence is CASSLFLGSDEQFF. CDR3 bases: TGTGCCAGCAGTTTGTTTCTTGGATCGGATGAGCAGTTCTTC. V gene TRBV12-3 or TRBV12-4 combines with J gene TRBJ2-1; D gene uncertain. Deletions cut 3 bases from V and 8 bases from J, with 14 bases between. The length of the CDR3 is 14 residues.

This clonotype was picked up many times. DNA of the CDR3: TGTGCCAGCAGTCTTTTTGGGACTAGCGGGAGCAATGAGCAGTTCTTC. Its translation is CASSLFGTSGSNEQFF. V usage is TRBV28 and J usage is TRBJ2-1; the match to TRBD2 covers 14 bases. CDR3 length: 16 residues. Germline CDR1 is MDHEN and CDR2 is SYDVKM. The J segment lost 6 bases and the V segment lost 5 bases, leaving 6 bases of the junction unmatched.

The chain couples TRBV29-1 to TRBJ2-7; 7 nucleotides align to TRBD1. J lost 0 bases, V lost 4 bases, and 6 bases had no gene match. The CDR3 consists of 14 residues. The germline V gene has CDR1 SQVTM and CDR2 ANQGSEA. The CDR3 here is CSVVGRDSSYEQYF. For the CDR3, the DNA is TGCAGCGTTGTAGGCAGGGACAGCTCCTACGAGCAGTACTTC.

V gene TRBV20-1 combines with J gene TRBJ2-7; D ambiguous. V dropped 2 bases and J dropped 2 bases, with 13 bases sitting between them. CDR1 is DFQATT and CDR2 is SNEGSKA in the germline V gene (reference sequence). This CDR3 has 14 amino acids. The CDR3 region is CSARRPGPTYEQYF. CDR3 in DNA: TGCAGTGCTAGACGGCCAGGTCCGACCTACGAGCAGTACTTC.